The present entry profiles one T cell receptor beta chain with its context. Its antigen remains unknown. The data derive from a study of response to subunit inactivated influenza vaccine. General observations from the study: Each seasonal flu vaccination may recruit only limited new T cells, authors suggested.

Germline V gene data show CDR1 as SNHLY and CDR2 as FYNNEI. CDR3 length: 18 amino acids. V shed 6 bases and J shed 7 bases, with 28 bases lying between them. TCRdb itself ran the RT-PCR reads through MiXCR, one entry per CDR3 protein. The sample has hundreds of thousands of distinct CDR3 sequences, around 15% seen once; the top ten hold approximately 7.6%. This receptor was obtained from a man aged 45-65 years who received an inactivated influenza vaccine. This chain uses TRBV2 with TRBJ2-1; TRBD2 might be the D (8 bases). The sequences come from PBMCs from blood, collected 14 days before vaccination. CDR3 sequence (DNA): TGTGCCAGCAGGGCCAGCGGGAGCCCTCTAGACAGGGATAATGAGCAGTTCTTC. This translates into CASRASGSPLDRDNEQFF.